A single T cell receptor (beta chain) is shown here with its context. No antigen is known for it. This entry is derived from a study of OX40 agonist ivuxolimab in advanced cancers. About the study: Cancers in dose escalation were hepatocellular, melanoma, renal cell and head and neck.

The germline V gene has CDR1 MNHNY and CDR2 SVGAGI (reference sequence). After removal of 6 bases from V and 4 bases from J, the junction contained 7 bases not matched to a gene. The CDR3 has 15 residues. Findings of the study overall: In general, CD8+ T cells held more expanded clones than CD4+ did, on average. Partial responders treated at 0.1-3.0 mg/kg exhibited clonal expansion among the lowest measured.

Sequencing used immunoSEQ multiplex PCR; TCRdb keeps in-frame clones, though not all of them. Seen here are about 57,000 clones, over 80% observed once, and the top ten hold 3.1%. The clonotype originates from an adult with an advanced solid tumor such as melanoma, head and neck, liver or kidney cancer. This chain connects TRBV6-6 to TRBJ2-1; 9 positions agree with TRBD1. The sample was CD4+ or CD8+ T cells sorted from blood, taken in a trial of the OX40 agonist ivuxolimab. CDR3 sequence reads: CASSVQGAGYNEQFF. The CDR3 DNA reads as TGTGCCAGCAGCGTACAGGGGGCCGGTTACAATGAGCAGTTCTTC.